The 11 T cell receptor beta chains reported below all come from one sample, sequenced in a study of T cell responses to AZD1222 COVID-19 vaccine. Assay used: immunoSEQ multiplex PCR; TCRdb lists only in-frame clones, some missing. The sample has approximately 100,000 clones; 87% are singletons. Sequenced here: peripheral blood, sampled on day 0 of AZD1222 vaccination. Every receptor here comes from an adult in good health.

The CDR3 DNA is TGTGCCAGCAGCTTAGGTACATCAAGCTCTGGAAACACCATATATTTT. It specifies CASSLGTSSSGNTIYF. The chain has TRBV7-6 and TRBJ1-3, with unresolved D. Trimming pared 1 base from V and 0 bases from J, leaving 10 bases between. The CDR3 length is 16 residues. Per the germline V gene, CDR1 is SGHVS and CDR2 is FNYEAQ.

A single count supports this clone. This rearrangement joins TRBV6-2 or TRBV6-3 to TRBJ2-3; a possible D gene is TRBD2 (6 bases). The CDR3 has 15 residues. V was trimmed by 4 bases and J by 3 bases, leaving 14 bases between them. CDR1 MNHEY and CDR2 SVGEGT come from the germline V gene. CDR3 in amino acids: CASSSQRVKTDTQYF. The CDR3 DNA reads TGTGCCAGCAGTTCCCAGCGGGTCAAGACAGATACGCAGTATTTT.

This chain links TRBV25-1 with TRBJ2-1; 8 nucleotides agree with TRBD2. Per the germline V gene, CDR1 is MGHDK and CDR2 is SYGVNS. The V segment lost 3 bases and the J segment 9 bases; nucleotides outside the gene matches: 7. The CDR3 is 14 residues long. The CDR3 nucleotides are TGTGCCAGCAGTGATAGCGGGGCCCATGGTGAGCAGTTCTTC. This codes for CASSDSGAHGEQFF.

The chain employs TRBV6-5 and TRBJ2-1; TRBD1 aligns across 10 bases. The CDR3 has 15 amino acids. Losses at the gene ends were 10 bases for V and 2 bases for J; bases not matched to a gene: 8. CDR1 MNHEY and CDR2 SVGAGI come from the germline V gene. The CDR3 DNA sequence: TGTGCCAACCGTGCCGGGACAGGGGCCTACAATGAGCAGTTCTTC. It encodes CANRAGTGAYNEQFF.

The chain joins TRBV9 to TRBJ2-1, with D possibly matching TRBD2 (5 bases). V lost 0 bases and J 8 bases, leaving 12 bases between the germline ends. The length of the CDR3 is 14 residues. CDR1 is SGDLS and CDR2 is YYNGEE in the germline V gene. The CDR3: CASSVATGSDEQFF. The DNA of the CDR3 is TGTGCCAGCAGCGTAGCTACGGGGAGCGATGAGCAGTTCTTC.

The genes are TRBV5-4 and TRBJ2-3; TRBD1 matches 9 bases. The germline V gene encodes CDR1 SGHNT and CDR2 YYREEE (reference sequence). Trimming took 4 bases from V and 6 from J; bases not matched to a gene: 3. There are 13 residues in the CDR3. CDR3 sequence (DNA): TGTGCCAGCAGCCCAACAGGGGGCGATACGCAGTATTTT. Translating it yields CASSPTGGDTQYF.

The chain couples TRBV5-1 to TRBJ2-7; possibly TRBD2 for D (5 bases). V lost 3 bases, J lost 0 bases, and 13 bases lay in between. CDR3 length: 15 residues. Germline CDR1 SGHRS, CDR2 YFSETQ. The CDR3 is CASSSLPAGSYEQYF. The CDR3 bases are TGCGCCAGCAGCTCGCTCCCGGCGGGCTCCTACGAGCAGTACTTC.

As DNA, the CDR3 is TGTGCCACCAGTGAGCTGGGACAGGGGGGGACCCAGTACTTC. Its protein is CATSELGQGGTQYF. The chain joins TRBV24-1 to TRBJ2-5; 11 bases are shared with TRBD1. There are 14 residues in the CDR3. Germline trimming cut 4 bases from V and 7 bases from J; bases unmatched to any gene: 4. Germline V gene data show CDR1 as KGHDR and CDR2 as SFDVKD.

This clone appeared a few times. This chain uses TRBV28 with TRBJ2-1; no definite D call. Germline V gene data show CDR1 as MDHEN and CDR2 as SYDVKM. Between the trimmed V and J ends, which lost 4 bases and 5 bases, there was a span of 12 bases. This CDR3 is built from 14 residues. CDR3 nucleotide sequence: TGTGCCAGCAGTTCACCAGCCCAACACAATGAGCAGTTCTTC. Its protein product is CASSSPAQHNEQFF. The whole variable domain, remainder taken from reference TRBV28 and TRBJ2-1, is DVKVTQSSRYLVKRTGEKVFLECVQDMDHENMFWYRQDPGLGLRLIYFSYDVKMKEKGDIPEGYSVSREKKERFSLILESASTNQTSMYLCASSSPAQHNEQFFGPGTRLTVL.

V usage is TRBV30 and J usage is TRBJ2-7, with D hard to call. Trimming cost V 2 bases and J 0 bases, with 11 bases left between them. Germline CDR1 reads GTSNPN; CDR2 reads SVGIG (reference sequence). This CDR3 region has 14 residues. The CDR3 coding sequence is TGTGCCTGGAGTCCTCAGCCTTACTCCTACGAGCAGTACTTC. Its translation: CAWSPQPYSYEQYF.

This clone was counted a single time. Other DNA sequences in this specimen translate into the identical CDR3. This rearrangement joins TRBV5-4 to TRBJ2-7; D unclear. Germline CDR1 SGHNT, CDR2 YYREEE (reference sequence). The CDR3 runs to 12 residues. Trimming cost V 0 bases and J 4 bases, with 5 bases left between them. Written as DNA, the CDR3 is TGTGCCAGCAGCTTGGAAGGGTACGAGCAGTACTTC. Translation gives CASSLEGYEQYF.